Listed below are T cell receptor beta chains from one sample, sequenced in a study of lymphopenia after photon versus proton radiotherapy. Clones were sequenced by immunoSEQ multiplex PCR, and TCRdb holds only the in-frame ones, with some missing. The sample includes 150,000 to 200,000 clones, 80% to 90% of them seen just once. The material sequenced was peripheral blood, taken from a patient treated with photon-based radiotherapy. These receptors all stem from a man aged 50 to 60 with gastric cancer. CDR3s include the opening cysteine and the closing phenylalanine or tryptophan. Fields, in order: D gene, V gene, clone size, J gene, CDR3 DNA, CDR3 protein. D genes are given only for firm matches. Clone size, where shown, is once, few, many, or a class for clones that have expanded.

TRBD1	TRBV27	.	TRBJ1-1	TGTGCCAGCAGTTTATCCGGGACAGGGCGGAACACTGAAGCTTTCTTT	CASSLSGTGRNTEAFF
.	TRBV11-2	.	TRBJ1-5	TGTGCCAGCAGCTTAGCCGGGGGCGCTGGGCAGCCCCAGCATTTT	CASSLAGGAGQPQHF
TRBD1	TRBV5-1	.	TRBJ1-2	TGCGCCAGCAGCTTGGCACAGGGGGCGCGGGGCTACACCTTC	CASSLAQGARGYTF
.	TRBV28	few	TRBJ1-2	TGTGCCAGCAGCCCCGGGCCTCGAGGCTACACCTTC	CASSPGPRGYTF
.	TRBV5-1	.	TRBJ2-7	TGCGCCAGCAGCTTGGTTCAGGAATGGGGAACCTACGAGCAGTACTTC	CASSLVQEWGTYEQYF
.	TRBV7-8	.	TRBJ2-3	TGTGCCAGCAGCTGGGTTAGCGCTAGCACAGATACGCAGTATTTT	CASSWVSASTDTQYF
.	TRBV11-2	once	TRBJ2-1	TGTGCCAGCAGCTTAGATCAGGGACAGCAGTTCTTC	CASSLDQGQQFF
.	TRBV27	.	TRBJ2-7	TGTGCCAGCAGTCCTAGCTCCTACGAGCAGTACTTC	CASSPSSYEQYF
.	TRBV4-1	.	TRBJ1-2	TGCGCCAGCAGCCAAGAACAGGGTAACTATGGCTACACCTTC	CASSQEQGNYGYTF
.	TRBV7-2	.	TRBJ1-5	TGTGCCAGCAGCTTAGATGGAGGTCAGCCCCAGCATTTT	CASSLDGGQPQHF
.	TRBV9	.	TRBJ1-1	TGTGCCAGCAGCCGGTTGGGGGGCACTGAAGCTTTCTTT	CASSRLGGTEAFF
TRBD1	TRBV6-1	.	TRBJ2-7	TGTGCCAGCAGTTCTTCCGGGACAGGGACCGTCGAGCAGTACTTC	CASSSSGTGTVEQYF
.	TRBV6-1	few	TRBJ2-3	TGTGCCAGCAGTGAAAGATCGCCCTACGCCACAGATACGCAGTATTTT	CASSERSPYATDTQYF
TRBD2	TRBV19	.	TRBJ2-2	TGTGCCAGTATTTCCGGGACTAGGATTTATAACACCGGGGAGCTGTTTTTT	CASISGTRIYNTGELFF
.	TRBV5-6	.	TRBJ1-3	TGTGCCAGCAGCTCGGGAGGCCCGGTATATTTT	CASSSGGPVYF
.	TRBV28	.	TRBJ2-1	TGTGCCAGCAGTTTCGGCGGAGCGGACTACAATGAGCAGTTCTTC	CASSFGGADYNEQFF
TRBD2	TRBV19	once	TRBJ2-1	TGTGCCAGTAGCACGGGACTAGCGGACAATGAGCAGTTCTTC	CASSTGLADNEQFF
.	TRBV4-1	.	TRBJ1-1	TGCGCCAGCAGCCTCCTTAGGACAGTGAACACTGAAGCTTTCTTT	CASSLLRTVNTEAFF
TRBD2	TRBV6-6	.	TRBJ2-7	TGTGCCAGCAGTTATTTAGCGGGCCAGGCGCCCGAGCAGTACTTC	CASSYLAGQAPEQYF
TRBD1	TRBV4-3	once	TRBJ1-2	TGCGCCAGCAGCCAAGAACAGGGGTCTAACTATGGCTACACCTTC	CASSQEQGSNYGYTF
TRBD1	TRBV10-3	.	TRBJ1-2	TGTGCCATCAGTGATCCCGGGACAGATAACTATGGCTACACCTTC	CAISDPGTDNYGYTF
.	TRBV5-6	.	TRBJ2-2	TGTGCCAGCAGCTTGTGGGCGCCCGGGAACACCGGGGAGCTGTTTTTT	CASSLWAPGNTGELFF
TRBD2	TRBV18	.	TRBJ2-3	TGTGCCAGCTCACCAGGGACTAGCGGGGGAGATACGCAGTATTTT	CASSPGTSGGDTQYF
TRBD1	TRBV6-5	.	TRBJ1-1	TGTGCCAGCAGTTACACGTCAGGGGGCAACACTGAAGCTTTCTTT	CASSYTSGGNTEAFF
TRBD2	TRBV11-2	.	TRBJ2-3	TGTGCCAGCAGCTCCTCGACTAGCGGGAGATGGACAGATACGCAGTATTTT	CASSSSTSGRWTDTQYF
.	TRBV18	.	TRBJ2-2	TGTGCCAGCTCACCACCACGTCCCGGGGAGCTGTTTTTT	CASSPPRPGELFF
TRBD1	TRBV7-8	few	TRBJ2-5	TGTGCCAGCAGCTCCAGGGGGCTTGGGGAGACCCAGTACTTC	CASSSRGLGETQYF
TRBD2	TRBV5-1	.	TRBJ2-1	TGCGCCAGCAGCTTGGATGCTAGCGGGAGGGAGCAGTTCTTC	CASSLDASGREQFF
.	TRBV7-9	.	TRBJ2-7	TGTGCCAGCAGCTTAGGAACCAGGGGGAGGGACGAGCAGTACTTC	CASSLGTRGRDEQYF
.	TRBV9	.	TRBJ2-7	TGTGCCAGCAGCGGGGGCAGTTTCGCCTACGAGCAGTACTTC	CASSGGSFAYEQYF
TRBD1	TRBV27	.	TRBJ2-4	TGTGCCAGCAGCCGCCAGGGGGCCAACATTCAGTACTTC	CASSRQGANIQYF
.	TRBV7-9	.	TRBJ2-7	TGTGCCAGCAGCCACCCGGAGCGGAGGTCGTACGAGCAGTACTTC	CASSHPERRSYEQYF
TRBD1	TRBV4-1	.	TRBJ1-5	TGCGCCAGCAGCCAAGGGGACAGCCTCAATCAGCCCCAGCATTTT	CASSQGDSLNQPQHF
.	TRBV7-7	.	TRBJ2-5	TGTGCCAGCAGCTCTCAGGGAGAGACCCAGTACTTC	CASSSQGETQYF
TRBD1	TRBV11-2	.	TRBJ2-7	TGTGCCAGCAGCCAACTAGGGCCGGGACAGGGAACCTACGAGCAGTACTTC	CASSQLGPGQGTYEQYF
.	TRBV6-6	.	TRBJ2-1	TGTGCCAGCAGTTACTCGAGTTCTAGATTGGTCAATGAGCAGTTCTTC	CASSYSSSRLVNEQFF
.	TRBV19	.	TRBJ2-1	TGTGCCAGTACGTCTAGTTCTAGCTCCTACAATGAGCAGTTCTTC	CASTSSSSSYNEQFF
.	TRBV25-1	.	TRBJ2-5	TGTGCCAGCAGTGTACTGGACAGACAAGAGACCCAGTACTTC	CASSVLDRQETQYF
TRBD2	TRBV6-4	.	TRBJ2-3	TGTGCCAGCAGTGACGGAAGCGGGAGGGGCACAGATACGCAGTATTTT	CASSDGSGRGTDTQYF
TRBD2	TRBV7-6	.	TRBJ2-2	TGTGCCAGCAGTAGAAGTAGCGGGACGGGGACCGGGGAGCTGTTTTTT	CASSRSSGTGTGELFF
TRBD1	TRBV6-1	.	TRBJ2-1	TGTGCCAGCCAAAGGACAGGAATCAATGAGCAGTTCTTC	CASQRTGINEQFF
.	TRBV30	.	TRBJ2-7	TGTGCCTGGAGTGGGGCCTACGAGCAGTACTTC	CAWSGAYEQYF
TRBD2	TRBV13	.	TRBJ2-3	TGTGCCAGCAGCCTAGGGTGGACTAGCGGGAAAACAGATACGCAGTATTTT	CASSLGWTSGKTDTQYF
.	TRBV6-4	.	TRBJ2-1	TGTGCCAGCAGTGCTTTACGGAGGGACAATGAGCAGTTCTTC	CASSALRRDNEQFF
.	TRBV23-1	.	TRBJ2-3	TGCGCCAGCAAGAGGGGGGGAAAGGATACGCAGTATTTT	CASKRGGKDTQYF
.	TRBV7-2	.	TRBJ1-3	TGTGCCAGCAGTTGGGACGGTGGAAACACCATATATTTT	CASSWDGGNTIYF
.	TRBV10-3	.	TRBJ1-5	TGTGCCATCAGTGACCATGGGGGACCGAATCAGCCCCAGCATTTT	CAISDHGGPNQPQHF
.	TRBV11-2	.	TRBJ1-1	TGTGCCAGCAGCTTAGCGGGGCGTGAAGCTTTCTTT	CASSLAGREAFF
TRBD1	TRBV11-2	.	TRBJ2-1	TGTGCCAGCAGCCCCCGCGAGACAGGGGACAATGAGCAGTTCTTC	CASSPRETGDNEQFF
.	TRBV7-6	.	TRBJ1-2	TGTGCCAGCAGCCCGACAGTCAACTATGGCTACACCTTC	CASSPTVNYGYTF